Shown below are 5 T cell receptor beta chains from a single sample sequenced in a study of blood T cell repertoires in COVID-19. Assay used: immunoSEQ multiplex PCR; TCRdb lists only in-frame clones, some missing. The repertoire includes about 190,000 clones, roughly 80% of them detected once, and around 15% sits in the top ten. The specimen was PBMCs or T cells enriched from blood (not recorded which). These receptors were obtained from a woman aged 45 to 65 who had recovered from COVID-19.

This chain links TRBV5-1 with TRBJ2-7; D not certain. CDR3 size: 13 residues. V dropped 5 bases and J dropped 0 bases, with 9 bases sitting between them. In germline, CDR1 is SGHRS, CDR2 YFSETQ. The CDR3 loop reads CASSSPSSYEQYF. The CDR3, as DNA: TGCGCCAGCAGTTCCCCGAGCTCCTACGAGCAGTACTTC.

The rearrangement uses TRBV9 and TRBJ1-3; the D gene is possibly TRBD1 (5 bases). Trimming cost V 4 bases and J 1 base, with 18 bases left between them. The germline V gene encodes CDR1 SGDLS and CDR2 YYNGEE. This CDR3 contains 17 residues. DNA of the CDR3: TGTGCCAGCAGCCCCCCGGACACCTCCGTTTCTGGAAACACCATATATTTT. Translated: CASSPPDTSVSGNTIYF.

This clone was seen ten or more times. The CDR3 here is CASSYSFRSSYNSPLHF. For the CDR3, the DNA is TGTGCCAGCAGTTACTCGTTCCGGAGCTCCTATAATTCACCCCTCCACTTT. The V call is TRBV6-2 or TRBV6-3, the J call TRBJ1-6; D gene uncertain. CDR3 length: 17 residues. The V end lost 0 bases, the J end lost 0 bases, and 9 bases lay between the germline ends. Germline lookup yields CDR1 MNHEY and CDR2 SVGEGT.

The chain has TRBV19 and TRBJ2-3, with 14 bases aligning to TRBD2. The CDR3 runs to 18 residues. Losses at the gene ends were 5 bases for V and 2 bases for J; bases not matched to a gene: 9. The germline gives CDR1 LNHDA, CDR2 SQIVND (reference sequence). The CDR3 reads CASSVFGLAGGPTDTQYF. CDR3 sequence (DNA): TGTGCCAGTAGTGTTTTCGGACTAGCGGGAGGTCCCACAGATACGCAGTATTTT.

The CDR3 region is CASSRSRGAVGETQYF. The CDR3 region has the DNA TGTGCCAGCAGTCGCTCGCGGGGGGCGGTTGGAGAGACCCAGTACTTC. This chain joins TRBV27 and TRBJ2-5; 8 positions match TRBD2. The CDR3 spans 16 residues. Unmatched junction bases numbered 12, after V lost 5 bases and J lost 4 bases. Germline assignment: CDR1 MNHEY and CDR2 SMNVEV (reference sequence).